This T cell receptor (beta chain) was retrieved from a study of T cells after posttransplantation cyclophosphamide. General study findings and limits: Donor CD8+ memory clones often dominated recipient blood repertoires at later times.

Comments on this clone: Its antigen is unidentified.

The table came from immunoSEQ multiplex PCR; TCRdb's copy has only in-frame clones and leaves some out. The table records more than 20,000 clones, roughly nine tenths of them present only once. CDR1 is SGHTS and CDR2 is YDEGEE in the germline V gene. V shed 3 bases and J shed 1 base, with 14 bases lying between them. This CDR3 has 17 residues. Methotrexate plus calcineurin inhibitor accompanied controls' myeloablative marrow transplants; sampling was 1 year later. This TCR was recovered from a female patient in her 30s who received an allogeneic stem cell transplant from an unrelated donor, was CMV-positive, and had acute and chronic GVHD. Some T cells may possibly be graft donor cells. The sequences come from PBMCs, collected roughly 49 weeks after allogeneic stem cell transplant with calcineurin inhibitor and methotrexate. The gene calls are TRBV5-8 and TRBJ1-6; the D gene is possibly TRBD1 (6 bases). The CDR3 sequence: CASSWGQGRSYNSPLHF. CDR3 DNA sequence: TGTGCCAGCAGCTGGGGGCAGGGAAGGTCCTATAATTCACCCCTCCACTTT.